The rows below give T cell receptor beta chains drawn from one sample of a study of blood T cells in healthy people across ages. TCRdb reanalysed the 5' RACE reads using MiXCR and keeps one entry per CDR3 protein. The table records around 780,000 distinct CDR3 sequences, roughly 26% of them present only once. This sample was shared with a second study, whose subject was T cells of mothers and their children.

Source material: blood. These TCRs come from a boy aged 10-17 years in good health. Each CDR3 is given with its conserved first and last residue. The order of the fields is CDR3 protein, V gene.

CDR3 protein: CASSTRGQSLEAKNIQYF
V gene: TRBV7-9

CDR3 protein: CSARDLIQTSGGVEEQFF
V gene: TRBV20-1

CDR3 protein: CASSLRDAAGTDTQYF
V gene: TRBV5-1

CDR3 protein: CASSLAPAGAGGSSYNEQFF
V gene: TRBV11-1

CDR3 protein: CASSLGGQYGYTF
V gene: TRBV7-9

CDR3 protein: CSAGWEANTGELFF
V gene: TRBV20-1

CDR3 protein: CASSSFPGSYYEQYF
V gene: TRBV7-2

CDR3 protein: CASSPAVQPYNEQFF
V gene: TRBV7-9

CDR3 protein: CASSLAVVPSGYQETQYF
V gene: TRBV5-1

CDR3 protein: CASNIRGTDTQYF
V gene: TRBV12-3/TRBV12-4

CDR3 protein: CSASDRGGILALFPVISQYF
V gene: TRBV20-1

CDR3 protein: CSVARAGVNEKLFF
V gene: TRBV29-1

CDR3 protein: CASSLGRRERYF
V gene: TRBV11-2

CDR3 protein: CSVEKGAQDEQFF
V gene: TRBV29-1

CDR3 protein: CASSVRGGSNQPQHF
V gene: TRBV7-2

CDR3 protein: CASSQGAGDGSETQYF
V gene: TRBV4-2

CDR3 protein: CASSLRTTLSTDTQYF
V gene: TRBV6-6

CDR3 protein: CAISDPGGQGNYGYTF
V gene: TRBV10-3

CDR3 protein: CASSPGTSGEETQYF
V gene: TRBV3-1

CDR3 protein: CASSQPLAGINTDTQYF
V gene: TRBV4-1

CDR3 protein: CSARGRATDTQYF
V gene: TRBV20-1

CDR3 protein: CASSLGTNSGNTIYF
V gene: TRBV4-1

CDR3 protein: CASSQAPGQTYEQYF
V gene: TRBV4-2

CDR3 protein: CASKFGTSGVGEQYF
V gene: TRBV12-3/TRBV12-4

CDR3 protein: CASSYTSGGLYEQYF
V gene: TRBV6-5

CDR3 protein: CASSSSYGADYEQYF
V gene: TRBV12-3/TRBV12-4

CDR3 protein: CASSLQALNTEAFF
V gene: TRBV12-3/TRBV12-4

CDR3 protein: CASSFSDREDEKLFF
V gene: TRBV5-1

CDR3 protein: CASTLSPYNEQFF
V gene: TRBV6-2/TRBV6-3

CDR3 protein: CASSRDGPYGYTF
V gene: TRBV28

CDR3 protein: CSAPGTSGRYEQYF
V gene: TRBV20-1

CDR3 protein: CASSEEGGYTF
V gene: TRBV6-1

CDR3 protein: CATGQGLGNQPQHF
V gene: TRBV10-3

CDR3 protein: CASNRINRDMTIYGYTF
V gene: TRBV28

CDR3 protein: CASSGTGSYNEQFF
V gene: TRBV10-1

CDR3 protein: CAISEGRDRVRGYTF
V gene: TRBV10-3

CDR3 protein: CASSSTQGAWGSTIYF
V gene: TRBV12-3/TRBV12-4

CDR3 protein: CAISEPDGTDRKGANVLTF
V gene: TRBV10-3

CDR3 protein: CASSLRLGSSDTQYF
V gene: TRBV7-9

CDR3 protein: CSALPGQAGSRGYTF
V gene: TRBV20-1

CDR3 protein: CASSTGAVNTDTQYF
V gene: TRBV5-1